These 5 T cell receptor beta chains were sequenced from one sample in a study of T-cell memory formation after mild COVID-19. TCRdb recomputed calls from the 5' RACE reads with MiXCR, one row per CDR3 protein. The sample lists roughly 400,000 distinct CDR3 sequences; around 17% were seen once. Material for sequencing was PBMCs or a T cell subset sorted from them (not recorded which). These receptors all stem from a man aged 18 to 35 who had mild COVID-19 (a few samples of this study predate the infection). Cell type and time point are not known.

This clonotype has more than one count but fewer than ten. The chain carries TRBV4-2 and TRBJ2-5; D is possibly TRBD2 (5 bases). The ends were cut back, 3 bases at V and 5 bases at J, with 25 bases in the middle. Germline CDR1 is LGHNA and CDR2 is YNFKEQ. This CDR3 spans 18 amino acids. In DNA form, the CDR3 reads TGTGCCAGCAGCCAGGAACCCATTGGGCCAGCATGGGAGGAGACCCAGTACTTC. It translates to CASSQEPIGPAWEETQYF.

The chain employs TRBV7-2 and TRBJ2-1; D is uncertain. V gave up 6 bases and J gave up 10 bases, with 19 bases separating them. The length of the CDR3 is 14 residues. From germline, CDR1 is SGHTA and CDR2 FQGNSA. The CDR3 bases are TGTGCCAGCAGTACGCCCCCACCCGGCCAAGAGCAGTTCTTC. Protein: CASSTPPPGQEQFF.

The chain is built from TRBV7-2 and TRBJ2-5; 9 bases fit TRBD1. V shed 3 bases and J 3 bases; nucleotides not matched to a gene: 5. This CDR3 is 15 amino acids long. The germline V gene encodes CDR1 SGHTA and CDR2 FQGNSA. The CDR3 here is CASSFGGTGKETQYF. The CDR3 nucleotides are TGTGCCAGCAGCTTCGGGGGGACAGGGAAAGAGACCCAGTACTTC.

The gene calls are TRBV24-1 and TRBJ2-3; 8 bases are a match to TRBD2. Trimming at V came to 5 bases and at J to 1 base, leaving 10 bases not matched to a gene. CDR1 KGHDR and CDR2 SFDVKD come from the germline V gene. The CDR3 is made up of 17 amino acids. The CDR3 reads CATSGSAGGEGTDTQYF. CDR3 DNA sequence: TGTGCCACCAGTGGCTCGGCCGGGGGGGAGGGCACAGATACGCAGTATTTT.

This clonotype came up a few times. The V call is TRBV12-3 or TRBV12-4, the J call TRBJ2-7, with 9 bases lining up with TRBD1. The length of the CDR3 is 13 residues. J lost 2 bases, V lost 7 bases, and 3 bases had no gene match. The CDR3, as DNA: TGTGCCAGCATGGGACAGGGTACCTACGAGCAGTACTTC. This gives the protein CASMGQGTYEQYF.